This TCR beta chain was found in a study of shared clonotypes between healthy human individuals. V was clipped by 2 bases and J by 6 bases, with 8 bases between them. The CDR3 consists of 13 residues. Germline-derived CDR1 and CDR2 are SGHTA and FQGTGA. Profiling relied on immunoSEQ multiplex PCR, and the TCRdb table lists in-frame clones only, not all of them. The top ten clones hold under 2% of a sample with under 850,000 clones, roughly 72% of them seen once. The specimen was memory CD4+ T cells sorted from blood. Subset here: CD45RA-negative fraction. This sequence joins TRBV7-3 and TRBJ2-1; either TRBD1 or TRBD2 may supply D (5 bases each). This TCR was recovered from a woman in her twenties or thirties in good health. The CDR3 region is CASSLGGVNEQFF. The CDR3 region has the DNA TGTGCCAGCAGCTTAGGGGGAGTCAATGAGCAGTTCTTC.